The 7 T cell receptor beta chains below were found in one sample sequenced in a study of CD8+ T cells in alopecia areata. RNA, once extracted, was reverse transcribed into cDNA for use as the sequencing template. Profiling relied on immunoSEQ multiplex PCR, and the TCRdb table lists in-frame clones only, not all of them. This table holds about 200,000 clones, approximately 60% found once. Sequenced sample: CD8+ T cells sorted from blood. The origin of the receptors is a human donor in good health.

This clone has a count of ten or more. The rearrangement joins TRBV6-5 to TRBJ1-5, with unresolved D. CDR1 and CDR2 from the germline V gene are MNHEY and SVGAGI. Trimming left V 0 bases short and J 2 bases short, with 11 bases between. This CDR3 region has 16 residues. CDR3 nucleotide sequence: TGTGCCAGCAGTTACTCGAACACACTAGGCAATCAGCCCCAGCATTTT. The encoded protein is CASSYSNTLGNQPQHF.

The CDR3 spells CASSPEAGVTGTQYF. DNA for the CDR3: TGTGCCAGCTCACCAGAGGCGGGGGTGACTGGGACCCAGTACTTC. J is TRBJ2-5 and V is TRBV18; 7 bases line up with TRBD2. V lost 2 bases to trimming and J lost 7 bases; unmatched junction nucleotides: 10. Per the germline V gene, CDR1 is KGHSH and CDR2 is LQKENI. The CDR3 length is 15 residues. The full variable domain, completed using reference TRBV18 and TRBJ2-5, is NAGVMQNPRHLVRRRGQEARLRCSPMKGHSHVYWYRQLPEEGLKFMVYLQKENIIDESGMPKERFSAEFPKEGPSILRIQQVVRGDSAAYFCASSPEAGVTGTQYFGPGTRLLVL.

The chain combines TRBV29-1 with TRBJ1-2, with 7 nucleotides matching TRBD1. Germline CDR1 and CDR2: SQVTM and ANQGSEA. The J segment lost 1 base and the V segment lost 5 bases, leaving 10 bases of the junction unmatched. The CDR3 runs 15 residues. The CDR3 sequence is CSVFKSGQFNYGYTF. CDR3 bases: TGCAGCGTTTTCAAGTCGGGACAGTTTAACTATGGCTACACCTTC.

The chain employs TRBV2 and TRBJ1-1; D is unresolved. Trimming cost V 7 bases and J 1 base, with 13 bases left between them. CDR1 is SNHLY and CDR2 is FYNNEI in the germline V gene. CDR3 length equals 14 residues. CDR3 residues: CASILGWENTEAFF. In nucleotides, the CDR3 is TGTGCCAGCATTCTAGGATGGGAGAACACTGAAGCTTTCTTT.

The chain uses TRBV27 and TRBJ1-4, with D possibly matching TRBD1 (5 bases). The CDR3 totals 15 residues. Germline assignment: CDR1 MNHEY and CDR2 SMNVEV (reference sequence). V dropped 5 bases and J dropped 7 bases, with 17 bases sitting between them. CDR3 region: CASSAGGGSGEKLFF. CDR3 bases: TGTGCCAGCAGTGCCGGGGGAGGGTCGGGTGAAAAACTGTTTTTT.

This clone has more than one count but fewer than ten. The rearrangement links TRBV6-1 to TRBJ2-7, with 8 bases identical to TRBD1. V lost 4 bases and J lost 0; bases outside the gene matches: 8. From germline, CDR1 is MNHNS and CDR2 SASEGT. The CDR3 loop spans 16 amino acids. CDR3 nucleotide sequence: TGTGCCAGCAGTGGATTACAGGGGGAAAGCTCCTACGAGCAGTACTTC. Its translation: CASSGLQGESSYEQYF.

The chain carries TRBV4-1 and TRBJ2-5, with D possibly being TRBD2 (6 bases). Germline CDR1 MGHRA, CDR2 YSYEKL. The CDR3 has 14 residues. V dropped 1 base and J dropped 5 bases, with 11 bases sitting between them. As DNA, the CDR3 is TGCGCCAGCAGCCAAGGGGAGGTAGTGGAGACCCAGTACTTC. It translates to CASSQGEVVETQYF.